This T cell receptor (beta chain) comes out of a study of shared clonotypes between healthy human individuals. Points on this clone: Its antigen is undetermined.

General observations from the study: Clonotypes shared by all four sorted-subset donors had higher generation probabilities than non-shared clonotypes. Shared across several donors were around 5% of the naive CD4 clonotypes.

A deep-level run was used for the assay. Sequencing used immunoSEQ multiplex PCR; TCRdb keeps in-frame clones, though not all of them. The sample has a few million clones, about 94% seen once; the top ten hold around 0.13%. Memory CD4+ cells were the fraction left after CD45RA+ naive selection. The CDR3 extends over 12 amino acids. Germline V gene data show CDR1 as SGHKS and CDR2 as YYEKEE (reference sequence). Germline trimming cut 3 bases from V and 5 bases from J; bases unmatched to any gene: 1. The origin of this receptor is a man aged 18 to 29 in good health. Sample: naive CD4+ T cells sorted from blood. The subset here: CD45RA+ positively selected. V and J are TRBV5-5 and TRBJ2-5; 7 nucleotides align to TRBD1. CDR3 DNA sequence: TGTGCCAGCAGCTCACAGGGGGAGACCCAGTACTTC. This sequence encodes CASSSQGETQYF.